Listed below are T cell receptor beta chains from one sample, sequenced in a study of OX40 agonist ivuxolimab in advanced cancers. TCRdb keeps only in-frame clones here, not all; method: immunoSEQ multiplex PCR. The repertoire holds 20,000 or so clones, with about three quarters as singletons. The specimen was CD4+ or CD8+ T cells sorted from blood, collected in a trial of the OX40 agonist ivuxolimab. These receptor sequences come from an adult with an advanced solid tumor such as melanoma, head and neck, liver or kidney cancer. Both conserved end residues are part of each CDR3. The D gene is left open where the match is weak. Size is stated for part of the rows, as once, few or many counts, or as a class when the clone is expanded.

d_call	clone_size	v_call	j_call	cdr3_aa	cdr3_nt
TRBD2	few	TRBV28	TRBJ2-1	CASRPTLAVKFESSYNEQFF	TGTGCCAGCAGGCCTACACTAGCGGTCAAATTCGAGAGCTCCTACAATGAGCAGTTCTTC
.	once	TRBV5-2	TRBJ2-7	CASSPGALRTYEQYF	TGCGCCAGCAGCCCGGGGGCCTTAAGGACCTACGAGCAGTACTTC
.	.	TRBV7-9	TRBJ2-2	CASSLAGGNTGELFF	TGTGCCAGCAGCTTAGCAGGGGGAAATACCGGGGAGCTGTTTTTT
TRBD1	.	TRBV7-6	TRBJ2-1	CASSPSGGQGALFEQFF	TGTGCCAGCAGCCCTAGCGGGGGACAGGGGGCGCTTTTTGAGCAGTTCTTC
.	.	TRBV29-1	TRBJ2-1	CSVFGHVLATYNEQFF	TGCAGCGTTTTTGGACACGTCCTAGCGACCTACAATGAGCAGTTCTTC
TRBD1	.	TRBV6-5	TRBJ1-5	CASSWQGGSNQPQHF	TGTGCCAGCAGTTGGCAGGGGGGGAGCAATCAGCCCCAGCATTTT
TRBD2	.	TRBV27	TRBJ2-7	CASSRLAGGSYEQYF	TGTGCCAGCAGTCGACTAGCGGGAGGCTCCTACGAGCAGTACTTC
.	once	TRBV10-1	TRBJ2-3	CASSRGFTDTQYF	TGCGCCAGCAGTCGCGGCTTCACAGATACGCAGTATTTT
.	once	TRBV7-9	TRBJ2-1	CASSLERWDGDEQFF	TGTGCCAGCAGCTTAGAGCGGTGGGACGGGGATGAGCAGTTCTTC
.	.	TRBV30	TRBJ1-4	CAWSSIGLEKLFF	TGTGCCTGGAGCTCGATTGGCCTAGAAAAACTGTTTTTT
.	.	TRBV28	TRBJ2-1	CASSFRARDEQFF	TGTGCCAGCAGTTTCCGGGCGCGCGATGAGCAGTTCTTC
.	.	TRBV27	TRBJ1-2	CASSRGGQGYTF	TGTGCCAGCAGTCGGGGGGGCCAAGGCTACACCTTC
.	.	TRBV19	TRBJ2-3	CASSIVGADTDTQYF	TGTGCCAGTAGTATTGTAGGAGCGGACACAGATACGCAGTATTTT
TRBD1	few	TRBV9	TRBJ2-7	CASSVGGTGEYEQYF	TGTGCCAGCAGCGTAGGGGGGACAGGGGAATACGAGCAGTACTTC
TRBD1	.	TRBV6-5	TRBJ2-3	CASSYADREVTDTQYF	TGTGCCAGCAGTTACGCCGACAGGGAAGTCACAGATACGCAGTATTTT
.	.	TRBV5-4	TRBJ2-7	CASSHVGTPISRSYEQYF	TGTGCCAGCAGCCATGTCGGGACCCCCATTTCTCGGTCCTACGAGCAGTACTTC
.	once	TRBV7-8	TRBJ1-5	CASSPIAYLGQPQHF	TGTGCCAGCAGCCCGATAGCCTATCTAGGTCAGCCCCAGCATTTT
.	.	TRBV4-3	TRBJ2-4	CASSQGLVKNIQYF	TGCGCCAGCAGCCAAGGACTGGTCAAAAACATTCAGTACTTC
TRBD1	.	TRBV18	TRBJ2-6	CASSPGQAAGANVLTF	TGTGCCAGCTCACCGGGACAGGCAGCTGGGGCCAACGTCCTGACTTTC
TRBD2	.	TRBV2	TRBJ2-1	CASGPREGLNEQFF	TGTGCCAGCGGGCCGCGGGAGGGCCTTAATGAGCAGTTCTTC
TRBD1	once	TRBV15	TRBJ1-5	CATSRDRGQNQPQHF	TGTGCCACCAGCAGAGACAGGGGGCAAAATCAGCCCCAGCATTTT
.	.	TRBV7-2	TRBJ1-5	CASSLVANSNQPQHF	TGTGCCAGCAGCTTAGTAGCTAATAGCAATCAGCCCCAGCATTTT
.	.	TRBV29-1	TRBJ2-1	CSGDRYNEQFF	TGCAGCGGCGACAGGTACAATGAGCAGTTCTTC
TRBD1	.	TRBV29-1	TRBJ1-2	CSVDDRGFYGYTF	TGCAGCGTTGACGACAGGGGTTTCTATGGCTACACCTTC
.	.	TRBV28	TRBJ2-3	CASRTQGLRTDTQYF	TGTGCCAGCAGGACGCAGGGACTTCGCACAGATACGCAGTATTTT
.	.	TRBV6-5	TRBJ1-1	CASSAGQNTEAFF	TGTGCCAGCAGTGCCGGACAGAACACTGAAGCTTTCTTT
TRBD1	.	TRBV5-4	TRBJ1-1	CASSQDLDRGAEAFF	TGCGCCAGCAGCCAAGATCTGGACAGGGGAGCTGAAGCTTTCTTT
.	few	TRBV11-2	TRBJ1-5	CASSLETDQPQHF	TGTGCCAGCAGCTTAGAGACCGATCAGCCCCAGCATTTT
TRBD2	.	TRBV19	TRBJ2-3	CASRLTSGSADTQYF	TGTGCCAGTAGGCTGACTAGCGGGAGCGCAGATACGCAGTATTTT
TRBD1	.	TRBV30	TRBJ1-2	CAWSEGTGDGYTF	TGTGCCTGGAGTGAGGGAACAGGGGATGGCTACACCTTC
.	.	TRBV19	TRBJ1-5	CASSIGWSSQPQHF	TGTGCCAGTAGTATAGGGTGGTCGTCTCAGCCCCAGCATTTT
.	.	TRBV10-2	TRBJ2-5	CASSDRVLYQETQYF	TGCGCCAGCAGTGACCGGGTCCTGTACCAAGAGACCCAGTACTTC
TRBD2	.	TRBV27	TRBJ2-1	CASSLPNQHLSGLAGDNEQFF	TGTGCCAGCAGTTTACCAAATCAACACCTATCGGGACTAGCGGGAGACAATGAGCAGTTCTTC
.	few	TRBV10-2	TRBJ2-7	CASSEGGLSSYEQYF	TGCGCCAGCAGTGAGGGGGGCCTCAGCTCCTACGAGCAGTACTTC